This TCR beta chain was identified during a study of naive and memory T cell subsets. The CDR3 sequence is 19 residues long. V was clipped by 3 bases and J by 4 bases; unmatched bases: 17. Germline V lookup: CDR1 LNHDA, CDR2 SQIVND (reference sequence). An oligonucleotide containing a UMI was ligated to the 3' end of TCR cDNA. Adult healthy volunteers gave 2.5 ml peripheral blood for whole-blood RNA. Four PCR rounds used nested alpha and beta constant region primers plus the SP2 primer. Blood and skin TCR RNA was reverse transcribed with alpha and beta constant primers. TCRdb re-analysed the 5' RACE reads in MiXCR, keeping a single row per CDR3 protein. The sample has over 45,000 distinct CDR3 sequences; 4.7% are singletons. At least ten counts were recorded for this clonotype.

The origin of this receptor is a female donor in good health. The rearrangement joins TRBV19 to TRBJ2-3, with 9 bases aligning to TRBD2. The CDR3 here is CASSIWGWPSGKTSDTQYF. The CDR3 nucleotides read TGTGCCAGTAGTATTTGGGGTTGGCCTAGCGGGAAAACATCAGATACGCAGTATTTT.